These 13 T cell receptor beta chains were all obtained from the same sample, sequenced in a study of blood T cell repertoires in COVID-19. Profiling relied on immunoSEQ multiplex PCR, and the TCRdb table lists in-frame clones only, not all of them. The sample contains some 300,000 clones, about 91% of which appear only once. The sample was peripheral blood. These receptors originate from a young woman who had recovered from COVID-19.

This clone occurred once. The chain links TRBV6-5 to TRBJ1-2; the match to TRBD1 covers 7 bases. Per germline, CDR1 MNHEY and CDR2 SVGAGI. Trimming at V came to 7 bases and at J to 8 bases, leaving 7 bases not matched to a gene. The CDR3 runs to 12 residues. The CDR3 loop is CASKMTGLGYTF. The CDR3 DNA reads TGTGCCAGCAAGATGACAGGGTTGGGCTACACCTTC.

This clone occurred once. The chain is built from TRBV4-3 and TRBJ1-3; D is possibly TRBD1 (6 bases). CDR3 length: 17 residues. Trimming left V 0 bases short and J 0 bases short, with 12 bases between. Germline-derived CDR1 and CDR2 are LGHNA and YSLEER. The CDR3 is CASSQDRGIYSGNTIYF. The CDR3, as DNA: TGCGCCAGCAGCCAAGATAGGGGGATCTACTCTGGAAACACCATATATTTT.

The gene calls are TRBV13 and TRBJ2-2, with D tentatively TRBD1 (6 bases). The CDR3 extends over 15 amino acids. CDR1 is PRHDT and CDR2 is FYEKMQ in the germline V gene (reference sequence). V was cut by 2 bases and J by 4 bases, with 11 bases left in between. The CDR3 coding sequence is TGTGCCAGCAGCTTATTACAGGGCGGCACCGGGGAGCTGTTTTTT. Its protein is CASSLLQGGTGELFF.

The chain links TRBV28 to TRBJ1-3; D remains ambiguous. CDR3 length: 14 amino acids. V lost 2 bases, J lost 0 bases, and 5 bases lay in between. Germline assignment: CDR1 MDHEN and CDR2 SYDVKM. The CDR3, as DNA: TGTGCCAGCAGTTTAAGACACTCTGGAAACACCATATATTTT. Protein sequence: CASSLRHSGNTIYF.

The chain carries TRBV6-2 or TRBV6-3 and TRBJ1-5; TRBD1 matches 7 bases. Germline-derived CDR1 and CDR2 are MNHEY and SVGEGT. The CDR3 is 16 amino acids. The V segment lost 5 bases and the J segment 0 bases; nucleotides outside the gene matches: 7. The CDR3 sequence is CASSRQGGSSNQPQHF. The CDR3 DNA reads as TGTGCCAGCAGTCGACAGGGCGGTAGTAGCAATCAGCCCCAGCATTTT.

This clone was counted between two and nine times. J is TRBJ1-6 and V is TRBV30, with unresolved D. The germline V gene has CDR1 GTSNPN and CDR2 SVGIG (reference sequence). This CDR3 region has 12 residues. The V gene lost 5 bases and the J gene lost 9 bases, with 11 bases spanning the gap. CDR3 in DNA: TGTGCCTGGTCCCAGCCGGGTTCACCCCTCCACTTT. It encodes CAWSQPGSPLHF.

The chain links TRBV7-3 to TRBJ1-1; D uncertain. CDR3 length equals 15 residues. V lost 2 bases and J lost 2, with 12 bases in between. CDR1 is SGHTA and CDR2 is FQGTGA in the germline V gene. The CDR3 is CASSLSRVGNTEAFF. The CDR3 DNA follows: TGTGCCAGCAGCTTATCAAGAGTGGGCAACACTGAAGCTTTCTTT.

The gene calls are TRBV14 and TRBJ1-6; possibly TRBD1 for D (5 bases). V was pared by 2 bases and J by 7 bases, with 9 bases between. Germline CDR1 reads SGHDN; CDR2 reads FVKESK. CDR3 length: 14 amino acids. CDR3 coding DNA: TGTGCCAGCAGCCAACAGGGTAGGAATTCACCCCTCCACTTT. This translates into CASSQQGRNSPLHF. Supplemented by reference TRBV14 and TRBJ1-6, the full variable domain reads EAGVTQFPSHSVIEKGQTVTLRCDPISGHDNLYWYRRVMGKEIKFLLHFVKESKQDESGMPNNRFLAERTGGTYSTLKVQPAELEDSGVYFCASSQQGRNSPLHFGNGTRLTVT.

The DNA of the CDR3 is TGTGCCAGCAGTTTTAGGGGTAGCAATCAGCCCCAGCATTTT. Its translation: CASSFRGSNQPQHF. The V call is TRBV28, the J call TRBJ1-5, with TRBD1 as a possible D gene (5 bases). CDR1 and CDR2 (germline): MDHEN, SYDVKM. The CDR3 has 14 amino acids. Trimming cost V 3 bases and J 0 bases, with 6 bases left between them.

Notes on this clone: The same CDR3 arises from other DNA sequences in this sample as well. The rearrangement uses TRBV6-5 and TRBJ1-1; D is undetermined. CDR3 length equals 15 residues. Germline CDR1 and CDR2: MNHEY and SVGAGI. The germline V and J ends were trimmed by 2 bases and 0 bases, with 10 bases remaining between them. The CDR3 region has the DNA TGTGCCAGCAGTTACAGGGAGGGCTTGAACACTGAAGCTTTCTTT. Translation: CASSYREGLNTEAFF.

The chain joins TRBV11-3 to TRBJ2-3; D is possibly TRBD2 (6 bases). Germline-derived CDR1 and CDR2 are SGHNT and YENEEA. The CDR3 contains 15 residues. Trimming took 1 base from V and 0 from J, leaving 8 bases between them. This CDR3 is CASSLGRGSTDTQYF. The CDR3 nucleotides read TGTGCCAGCAGCTTAGGTCGGGGGAGCACAGATACGCAGTATTTT.

Written as DNA, the CDR3 is TGTGCCAGCAGCTTAGAGGGCAGGGGGTCTGAAGCTTTCTTT. Protein sequence: CASSLEGRGSEAFF. V gene TRBV7-3 combines with J gene TRBJ1-1; the match to TRBD1 covers 7 bases. The trim removed 2 bases at V and 6 bases at J, leaving 6 bases unmatched. Germline CDR1 and CDR2: SGHTA and FQGTGA. The CDR3 contains 14 residues.

The V gene is TRBV28, the J gene TRBJ1-2; possible D gene TRBD1, 6 bases. Between the trimmed V and J ends, which lost 6 bases and 8 bases, there was a span of 16 bases. The CDR3 is 13 amino acids. Looked up from germline, CDR1 is MDHEN and CDR2 is SYDVKM. The DNA of the CDR3 is TGTGCCAGCAGGCCCGGGACATGGGGAGGCTACACCTTC. Translation gives CASRPGTWGGYTF.